Detailed here is one T cell receptor beta chain. Methods used by the authors: Estimated nucleated cell counts came from reference gene primer amplification. The table came from immunoSEQ multiplex PCR; TCRdb's copy has only in-frame clones and leaves some out. The V and J calls and clone size come from that table; D and trimming were worked out from the DNA. The sample yields about 78,000 clones, 80% seen once. Trimming at V came to 4 bases and at J to 5 bases, leaving 8 bases not matched to a gene. Germline loops: CDR1 SGHRS, CDR2 YFSETQ. The CDR3 runs to 14 residues. These data come from a study of blood T cell repertoires in COVID-19. Study-level background: The United States, Italy and Spain provided the acute and convalescent COVID-19 samples. T cells, B-cell-depleted T cells, or PBMCs supplied cDNA or gDNA.

This sequence originates from a man in his sixties with active or convalescent COVID-19. The chain joins TRBV5-1 to TRBJ1-2; TRBD1 matches at 7 bases. The sequenced sample consisted of peripheral blood. The CDR3: CASSGGTDLYGYTF. CDR3 sequence (DNA): TGCGCCAGCAGCGGGGGGACAGATTTATATGGCTACACCTTC.